The clone carrying this TCR gamma chain is termed hyperexpanded (1% or more). A much larger clone sits a single nucleotide away, making a read error possible. Other DNA sequences in this sample translate to the same CDR3. The sample comes from a study of gamma-delta chains in newborns, infants, children. Study in general: Innate gammadelta T cells reportedly expand polyclonally right after birth, driven by microbial exposure, per the title.

TCRdb re-called clones from the reads using CATT. This table has hundreds of gamma-chain clones, over 35% appearing once. The CDR3 extends over 16 amino acids. V trimming: 0 bases; J trimming: 7 bases; junction bases outside the gene matches: 3. Germline values: CDR1 GITISATS, CDR2 ISYDGTV (reference sequence). Sequenced: blood. This clonotype was obtained from a child who was a newborn, infant or young child, either healthy, febrile or measles-vaccinated (not recorded which). This chain connects TRGV9 to TRGJP. CDR3 sequence (DNA): TGTGCCTTGTGGGAGGTGCAGGAGTTGGGCAAAAAAATCAAGGTATTT. This encodes CALWEVQELGKKIKVF.